These T cell receptor beta chains were read from a single sample in a study of blood T cell repertoires in COVID-19. Measured with immunoSEQ multiplex PCR; TCRdb has only the in-frame clones, and not every one. The sample includes 190,000 or so clones, about 87% of them seen just once. The sample taken for sequencing was peripheral blood. These receptors were taken from a man aged 35 to 55 with active or convalescent COVID-19. The CDR3 runs from the conserved cysteine through the conserved F or W. The D gene is left open where the match is weak. Expanded clones are given a class, and other clones once, few, many or no size at all.

v_gene	d_gene	j_gene	abundance	CDR3aa	CDR3nt
TRBV19	TRBD1	TRBJ1-1	NA	CASRMDRTNTEAFF	TGTGCCAGTAGAATGGACAGGACCAACACTGAAGCTTTCTTT
TRBV9	NA	TRBJ2-7	NA	CASSPPGVYEQYF	TGTGCCAGCAGCCCGCCAGGGGTCTACGAGCAGTACTTC
TRBV4-1	NA	TRBJ1-2	few	CASSQDTRRGQAFGGYTF	TGCGCCAGCAGCCAAGACACCAGGCGTGGGCAGGCCTTTGGTGGCTACACCTTC
TRBV10-2	TRBD1	TRBJ1-4	NA	CASGGQGNEKLFF	TGCGCCAGCGGGGGACAGGGGAATGAAAAACTGTTTTTT
TRBV12-3/TRBV12-4	NA	TRBJ1-1	NA	CASSYRLNTEAFF	TGTGCCAGCAGCTACAGACTGAACACTGAAGCTTTCTTT
TRBV9	NA	TRBJ2-7	NA	CASSPQGPGAREQYF	TGTGCCAGCAGCCCCCAGGGGCCAGGGGCGAGAGAGCAGTACTTC
TRBV23-1	TRBD2	TRBJ2-2	NA	CASSQSCGGAGTGELFF	TGCGCCAGCAGTCAATCGTGCGGGGGGGCTGGTACCGGGGAGCTGTTTTTT
TRBV6-5	NA	TRBJ1-3	NA	CASSQTYSSGNTIYF	TGTGCCAGCAGTCAGACGTACAGCTCTGGAAACACCATATATTTT
TRBV6-2/TRBV6-3	TRBD2	TRBJ2-1	NA	CASSFSGGARGYNEQFF	TGTGCCAGCAGTTTTAGCGGGGGGGCCCGTGGATACAATGAGCAGTTCTTC
TRBV28	NA	TRBJ1-5	few	CASTLGVRPGSGQPQHF	TGTGCCAGCACCTTAGGCGTCAGGCCAGGATCGGGACAGCCCCAGCATTTT
TRBV30	TRBD1	TRBJ1-5	once	CAWSARGQGFQPQHF	TGTGCCTGGAGTGCTCGGGGACAGGGGTTCCAGCCCCAGCATTTT
TRBV6-2/TRBV6-3	NA	TRBJ1-1	NA	CASSAGYTEAFF	TGTGCCAGCAGTGCGGGGTACACTGAAGCTTTCTTT
TRBV12-3/TRBV12-4	NA	TRBJ2-5	NA	CASSSGETQYF	TGTGCCAGCAGTTCAGGAGAGACCCAGTACTTC
TRBV4-3	NA	TRBJ1-2	few	CASSQDAGNSYGYTF	TGCGCCAGCAGCCAAGATGCAGGGAATAGCTATGGCTACACCTTC
TRBV9	TRBD1	TRBJ2-7	NA	CASSLSTGQGRDEQYF	TGTGCCAGCAGCCTAAGTACGGGACAGGGTCGAGACGAGCAGTACTTC
TRBV6-5	NA	TRBJ1-1	NA	CASSYLGRANTEAFF	TGTGCCAGCAGTTACTTGGGCAGGGCGAACACTGAAGCTTTCTTT
TRBV7-9	NA	TRBJ1-1	NA	CASRKEVEAFF	TGTGCCAGCAGGAAGGAGGTAGAAGCTTTCTTT
TRBV18	NA	TRBJ1-5	NA	CASSTGRDQPQHF	TGTGCCAGCTCAACAGGGAGGGATCAGCCCCAGCATTTT
TRBV7-3	NA	TRBJ2-2	few	CASSLGGQPRNGELFF	TGTGCCAGCAGCTTAGGAGGACAGCCTAGGAACGGGGAGCTGTTTTTT
TRBV30	NA	TRBJ1-1	NA	CAWKGGSQTEAFF	TGTGCCTGGAAGGGAGGAAGTCAGACTGAAGCTTTCTTT
TRBV3-1/TRBV3-2	TRBD2	TRBJ2-3	NA	CASSPRTSGSDTQYF	TGTGCCAGCAGCCCTCGGACTAGCGGGTCGGATACGCAGTATTTT
TRBV30	TRBD1	TRBJ1-1	once	CAWSWDRVAEAFF	TGTGCCTGGAGTTGGGACAGGGTAGCTGAAGCTTTCTTT
TRBV3-1/TRBV3-2	NA	TRBJ1-5	NA	CASSQGEGPQHF	TGTGCCAGCAGCCAGGGCGAGGGGCCCCAGCATTTT
TRBV30	NA	TRBJ2-7	NA	CASRTGLSEYF	TGTGCCTCGCGAACAGGGCTGTCGGAGTACTTC
TRBV5-4	NA	TRBJ2-1	once	CASSPGGVVTGDNEQFF	TGTGCCAGCAGCCCCGGAGGGGTAGTGACTGGCGACAATGAGCAGTTCTTC
TRBV5-5	TRBD2	TRBJ2-2	NA	CASSFRSVLRGVLSGELFF	TGTGCCAGCAGCTTCCGATCGGTGCTTCGGGGGGTACTTTCCGGGGAGCTGTTTTTT
TRBV6-5	TRBD1	TRBJ1-2	NA	CASSGQGLYGYTF	TGTGCCAGCAGCGGACAGGGACTATATGGCTACACCTTC
TRBV14	TRBD1	TRBJ1-4	NA	CASSPRQGTNEKLFF	TGTGCCAGCAGCCCCCGACAGGGGACTAATGAAAAACTGTTTTTT
TRBV27	NA	TRBJ1-2	NA	CASSWGGGGYTF	TGTGCCAGCAGTTGGGGGGGAGGTGGCTACACCTTC
TRBV30	TRBD1	TRBJ2-1	once	CAWSVKGADEQFF	TGTGCCTGGAGTGTAAAGGGGGCCGATGAGCAGTTCTTC
TRBV18	NA	TRBJ2-2	NA	CASSPQENTGELFF	TGTGCCAGCTCACCGCAGGAAAACACCGGGGAGCTGTTTTTT
TRBV3-1/TRBV3-2	TRBD1	TRBJ1-1	NA	CASSLGQGGPEAFF	TGTGCCAGCAGCCTGGGACAGGGTGGCCCTGAAGCTTTCTTT
TRBV7-9	TRBD1	TRBJ1-4	NA	CASSPASPRQGGEKLFF	TGTGCCAGCAGCCCCGCCTCGCCCCGACAGGGTGGAGAAAAACTGTTTTTT
TRBV7-8	NA	TRBJ1-3	NA	CASSLKERNTIYF	TGTGCCAGCAGCTTAAAAGAGAGAAACACCATATATTTT
TRBV24-1	NA	TRBJ2-3	NA	CATSDPIYVDTQYF	TGTGCCACCAGTGATCCTATATATGTAGATACGCAGTATTTT